Presented here are 21 T cell receptor beta chains from one specimen sequenced in a study of PD-1 blockade in classical Hodgkin lymphoma. Each patient experienced a relapse that followed autologous stem cell transplantation, and brentuximab vedotin exposure varied. Profiled with immunoSEQ multiplex PCR; TCRdb holds only in-frame clones, not every one. The sample shows approximately 100,000 clones, 80% to 95% of them seen only once. Sequences were derived from peripheral blood mononuclear cells (PBMCs), sampled at baseline. Every receptor here comes from a human donor with classical Hodgkin lymphoma.

This sequence joins TRBV28 and TRBJ1-3, with D perhaps matching TRBD1 (6 bases). Germline V gene sequence: CDR1 MDHEN, CDR2 SYDVKM. The V and J ends lost 11 bases and 2 bases respectively, with 16 bases between them. CDR3 length: 14 amino acids. The CDR3 nucleotides read TGTGCCGCCATAAAGGGGGGCCCTGGAAACACCATATATTTT. Encoded protein: CAAIKGGPGNTIYF. The whole variable domain, remainder taken from reference TRBV28 and TRBJ1-3, is DVKVTQSSRYLVKRTGEKVFLECVQDMDHENMFWYRQDPGLGLRLIYFSYDVKMKEKGDIPEGYSVSREKKERFSLILESASTNQTSMYLCAAIKGGPGNTIYFGEGSWLTVV.

The chain links TRBV5-1 to TRBJ2-7, with 14 bases matching TRBD2. Trimming removed 3 bases from V and 5 bases from J; junction bases left unmatched: 1. Germline V lookup: CDR1 SGHRS, CDR2 YFSETQ. The CDR3 runs 14 residues. The CDR3 region has the DNA TGCGCCAGCAGCTGGGGACTAGCGGGAGACGAGCAGTACTTC. Its protein product is CASSWGLAGDEQYF.

The J gene is TRBJ2-2, the V gene TRBV30; TRBD1 aligns across 7 bases. Germline CDR1 is GTSNPN and CDR2 is SVGIG (reference sequence). Trimming took 1 base from V and 11 from J; bases not matched to a gene: 10. The CDR3 consists of 14 residues. DNA for the CDR3: TGTGCCTGGAGTGCCCTGATGACAGGGTCCGAGCTGTTTTTT. Encoded protein: CAWSALMTGSELFF.

V and J are TRBV28 and TRBJ2-1, with D unclear. The CDR3 sequence is 14 residues long. Looked up from germline, CDR1 is MDHEN and CDR2 is SYDVKM. V was clipped by 7 bases and J by 0 bases, with 10 bases between them. CDR3 in amino acids: CASNEASSYNEQFF. The CDR3, as DNA: TGTGCCAGCAACGAGGCTAGCTCCTACAATGAGCAGTTCTTC.

This clone has a single count. The CDR3 region is CASSSPGVPYEQYF. The CDR3 nucleotides read TGTGCCAGCAGCTCCCCGGGGGTCCCCTACGAGCAGTACTTC. The J gene is TRBJ2-7, the V gene TRBV11-2; tentative D call: TRBD2 (6 bases). The CDR3 covers 14 residues. Germline CDR1 SGHAT, CDR2 FQNNGV. The V gene lost 4 bases and the J gene lost 2 bases, with 12 bases spanning the gap. The complete variable domain, with remaining parts taken from reference TRBV11-2 and TRBJ2-7, reads EAGVAQSPRYKIIEKRQSVAFWCNPISGHATLYWYQQILGQGPKLLIQFQNNGVVDDSQLPKDRFSAERLKGVDSTLKIQPAKLEDSAVYLCASSSPGVPYEQYFGPGTRLTVT.

This clone was counted a single time. CDR3 loop: CASSPGLAGAYEQYF. CDR3 DNA: TGTGCCAGCAGTCCAGGACTAGCGGGAGCCTACGAGCAGTACTTC. The chain is built from TRBV28 and TRBJ2-7, with 13 positions matching TRBD2. CDR3 size: 15 residues. The germline V gene has CDR1 MDHEN and CDR2 SYDVKM. After removal of 5 bases from V and 2 bases from J, the junction contained 3 bases not matched to a gene. The whole variable domain, filled in from reference TRBV28 and TRBJ2-7, reads DVKVTQSSRYLVKRTGEKVFLECVQDMDHENMFWYRQDPGLGLRLIYFSYDVKMKEKGDIPEGYSVSREKKERFSLILESASTNQTSMYLCASSPGLAGAYEQYFGPGTRLTVT.

The rearrangement joins TRBV5-6 to TRBJ1-2; D is unclear. V dropped 3 bases and J dropped 3 bases, with 12 bases sitting between them. The CDR3 has 14 residues. CDR1 is SGHDT and CDR2 is YYEEEE in the germline V gene. In DNA, the CDR3 is TGTGCCAGCAGCTCTCGGACGGCTCACTATGGCTACACCTTC. Its protein product is CASSSRTAHYGYTF.

This chain joins TRBV27 and TRBJ2-7; either TRBD1 or TRBD2 may fit D (6 bases each). CDR1 and CDR2 from the germline V gene are MNHEY and SMNVEV (reference sequence). The CDR3 loop spans 15 amino acids. Trimming removed 2 bases at V and 2 bases at J, with 13 bases between. The CDR3 sequence is CASSLGRGGPYEQYF. As DNA, the CDR3 is TGTGCCAGCAGTTTAGGCAGGGGAGGCCCCTACGAGCAGTACTTC.

This chain connects TRBV30 to TRBJ1-2; D uncertain. V lost 4 bases to trimming and J lost 8 bases, with 14 bases between them. CDR1 is GTSNPN, CDR2 SVGIG, per germline (reference sequence). The CDR3 is 12 residues long. Here the CDR3 reads CAWNDSPGGYTF. CDR3 DNA: TGTGCCTGGAACGACTCACCGGGAGGCTACACCTTC.

This clone was seen a few times. This rearrangement joins TRBV7-9 to TRBJ2-7; D is ambiguous. From germline, CDR1 is SEHNR and CDR2 FQNEAQ (reference sequence). Trimming left V 4 bases short and J 3 bases short, with 7 bases between. The CDR3 length is 12 residues. The CDR3 sequence is CASSSLSYEQYF. The CDR3 bases are TGTGCCAGCAGCTCTCTGAGCTACGAGCAGTACTTC.

This chain connects TRBV9 to TRBJ2-3; 8 positions match TRBD2. Germline values: CDR1 SGDLS, CDR2 YYNGEE. With 0 bases clipped from V and 2 bases from J, the junction kept 5 bases outside the gene matches. The CDR3 totals 16 residues. DNA of the CDR3: TGTGCCAGCAGCGTAGATAGCGGGAAACCCACAGATACGCAGTATTTT. Protein product: CASSVDSGKPTDTQYF.

The genes are TRBV27 and TRBJ2-7, with TRBD2 as a possible D gene (6 bases). Germline V lookup: CDR1 MNHEY, CDR2 SMNVEV (reference sequence). Trimming shortened V by 2 bases and J by 2 bases, and 16 bases separated the two germline ends. The CDR3 covers 16 residues. CDR3 region: CASSLNPGTFPYEQYF. As DNA, the CDR3 is TGTGCCAGCAGTTTAAACCCCGGGACTTTTCCCTACGAGCAGTACTTC.

As regards this clone: A junction end diverges from the germline sequence, so it may reflect a read error. The chain employs TRBV19 and TRBJ2-3, with 9 bases lining up with TRBD1. The CDR3 extends over 15 amino acids. The germline CDR1 and CDR2 sequences are LNHDA and SQIVND (reference sequence). The CDR3 reads CASNIQGAGTDTQYF. Here the CDR3 DNA reads TGTGCCAGTAATATACAGGGGGCTGGCACAGATACGCAGTATTTT.

The CDR3: CASSLASGANIQYF. Written as DNA, the CDR3 is TGTGCCAGCAGTTTGGCTAGCGGGGCCAACATTCAGTACTTC. The chain is built from TRBV28 and TRBJ2-4; 9 bases map to TRBD2. Germline V lookup: CDR1 MDHEN, CDR2 SYDVKM. This CDR3 contains 14 residues. V trimming: 3 bases; J trimming: 7 bases; junction bases outside the gene matches: 4.

This clone was picked up one time. This sequence joins TRBV7-9 and TRBJ2-1, with a weak D call TRBD2 (6 bases). This CDR3 spans 14 amino acids. V was pared by 5 bases and J by 2 bases, with 10 bases between. Germline V lookup: CDR1 SEHNR, CDR2 FQNEAQ (reference sequence). This chain's CDR3 is CASSTGTAYNEQFF. CDR3 nucleotides: TGTGCCAGCAGCACCGGGACTGCCTACAATGAGCAGTTCTTC.

This clone was recorded once. This rearrangement joins TRBV1 to TRBJ2-7; the table names TRBD2, a call not compared with the DNA. TRBV1 is recorded as a pseudogene. CDR3 length equals 15 residues. The CDR3 loop is CTSSQKTSGDYEQYF. The CDR3 DNA is TGCACCAGCAGCCAAAAGACTAGCGGGGACTACGAGCAGTACTTC.

This chain joins TRBV27 and TRBJ1-1, with TRBD1 identical over 7 bases. This CDR3 spans 14 amino acids. The junction had 3 bases not matched to a gene; V was cut back by 5 bases and J by 0 bases. CDR1 is MNHEY and CDR2 is SMNVEV in the germline V gene (reference sequence). In DNA form, the CDR3 reads TGTGCCAGCAGTCCGACAGGGATGAACACTGAAGCTTTCTTT. Protein product: CASSPTGMNTEAFF.

J is TRBJ1-4 and V is TRBV14; possibly TRBD1 for D (5 bases). Trimming pared 6 bases from V and 8 bases from J, leaving 13 bases between. This CDR3 has 13 amino acids. CDR1 and CDR2 (germline): SGHDN, FVKESK. CDR3 residues: CASSPLQGEKLFF. Here the CDR3 DNA reads TGTGCCAGCAGTCCCCTCCAGGGAGAAAAACTGTTTTTT.

This sequence joins TRBV14 and TRBJ1-2, with TRBD1 matching over 8 bases. CDR1 is SGHDN, CDR2 FVKESK, per germline. V trimming: 5 bases; J trimming: 7 bases; junction bases outside the gene matches: 6. CDR3 size: 13 residues. CDR3 nucleotides: TGTGCCAGCAGCTCTACAGGGGGAGTTGGCTACACCTTC. Translation: CASSSTGGVGYTF.

The chain uses TRBV29-1 and TRBJ2-1, with TRBD2 identical over 12 bases. The J segment lost 6 bases and the V segment lost 7 bases, leaving 7 bases of the junction unmatched. CDR1 and CDR2 (germline): SQVTM, ANQGSEA. CDR3 size: 14 residues. CDR3 DNA sequence: TGCAGCGCATTGACTAGCGGGAGTTTCAATGAGCAGTTCTTC. This translates into CSALTSGSFNEQFF.

Regarding this clone: Sequence at one end of the junction differs from germline and may be a read error. The rearrangement joins TRBV7-2 to TRBJ2-3, with D perhaps matching TRBD2 (6 bases). The V gene's germline CDR1 is SGHTA and CDR2 FQGNSA. This CDR3 has 13 amino acids. The CDR3 DNA follows: TGTGCCAGCAGCTTAATCAGACTAGGGAGCAGTGAGTTT. Residues: CASSLIRLGSSEF. Based on the CDR3 plus reference TRBV7-2 and TRBJ2-3, the full variable domain is GAGVSQSPSNKVTEKGKDVELRCDPISGHTALYWYRQSLGQGLEFLIYFQGNSAPDKSGLPSDRFSAERTGGSVSTLTIQRTQQEDSAVYLCASSLIRLGSSEFGPGTRLTVL.